A single T cell receptor beta chain is shown here with its context. Trimming pared 0 bases from V and 3 bases from J, leaving 7 bases between. Germline loops: CDR1 SGHRS, CDR2 YFSETQ. The CDR3 runs to 13 residues. These data originate in a study of blood T cell repertoires in COVID-19. Study-level information: Acute and convalescent COVID-19 samples came from the United States, Italy and Spain.

In the authors' workflow: Estimation of nucleated cell counts was performed using reference gene primer amplification. The method was immunoSEQ multiplex PCR; TCRdb's version includes in-frame clones alone and lacks a portion of them. That table gives V, J and clone size, and the DNA gave D and trimming. The sample comprises 83,000 or so clones, 82% of which are singletons, and 20% to 25% rests with the top ten. This sequence was found in a human donor in a cohort sampled during active COVID-19. The genes are TRBV5-1 and TRBJ2-7, with D possibly matching TRBD2 (5 bases). The sample consisted of peripheral blood. The CDR3 is CASSLEEGYEQYF. The CDR3 nucleotides read TGCGCCAGCAGCTTGGAAGAGGGCTACGAGCAGTACTTC.